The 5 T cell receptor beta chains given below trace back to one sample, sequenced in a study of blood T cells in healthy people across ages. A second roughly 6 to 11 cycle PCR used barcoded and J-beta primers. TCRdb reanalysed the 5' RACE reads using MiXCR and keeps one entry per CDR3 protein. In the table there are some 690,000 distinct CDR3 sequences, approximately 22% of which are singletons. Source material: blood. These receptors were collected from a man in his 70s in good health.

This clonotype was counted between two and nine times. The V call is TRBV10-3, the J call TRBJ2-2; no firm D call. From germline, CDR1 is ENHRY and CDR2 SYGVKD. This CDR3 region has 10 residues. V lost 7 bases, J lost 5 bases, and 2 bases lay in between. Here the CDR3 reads CAIKTGELFF. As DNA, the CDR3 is TGTGCCATCAAGACCGGGGAGCTGTTTTTT.

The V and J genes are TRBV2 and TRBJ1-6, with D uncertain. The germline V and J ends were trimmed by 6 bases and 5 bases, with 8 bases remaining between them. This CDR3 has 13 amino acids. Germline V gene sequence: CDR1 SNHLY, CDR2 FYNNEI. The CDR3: CASRRQDNSPLHF. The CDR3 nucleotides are TGTGCCAGCAGGCGACAAGATAATTCACCCCTCCACTTT.

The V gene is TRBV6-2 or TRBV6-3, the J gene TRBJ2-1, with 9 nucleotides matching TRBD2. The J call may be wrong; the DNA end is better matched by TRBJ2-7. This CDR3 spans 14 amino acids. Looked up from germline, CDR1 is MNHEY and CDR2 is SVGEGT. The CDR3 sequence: CASVVAGENYEQYF. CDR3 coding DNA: TGTGCCAGCGTGGTAGCGGGGGAGAACTACGAGCAGTACTTC.

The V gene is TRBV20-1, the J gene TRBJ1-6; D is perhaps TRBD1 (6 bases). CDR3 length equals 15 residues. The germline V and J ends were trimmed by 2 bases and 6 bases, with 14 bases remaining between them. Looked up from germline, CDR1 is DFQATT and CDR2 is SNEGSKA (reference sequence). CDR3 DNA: TGCAGTGCTAGATCAGGGGCTTTGGGTAATTCACCCCTCCACTTT. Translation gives CSARSGALGNSPLHF.

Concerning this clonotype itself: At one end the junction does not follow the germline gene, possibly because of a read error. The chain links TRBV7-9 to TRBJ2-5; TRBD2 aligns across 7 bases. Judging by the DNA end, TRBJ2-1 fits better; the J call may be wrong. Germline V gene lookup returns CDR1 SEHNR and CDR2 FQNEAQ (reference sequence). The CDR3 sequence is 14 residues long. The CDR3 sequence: CANSSDVGRYEQFF. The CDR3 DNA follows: TGTGCCAACAGCTCAGATGTCGGGAGGTATGAGCAGTTCTTC.